This TCR beta chain came from a study of blood T cell repertoires in COVID-19. As for the study in general: COVID-19 samples collected from the United States, Italy and Spain covered acute and convalescent phases. Nucleic acid was either cDNA or gDNA, and it came from T cells, B-cell-depleted T cells, or PBMCs.

In the authors' methods: How many nucleated cells were present was estimated from reference gene primer amplification. Produced via immunoSEQ multiplex PCR; TCRdb's table is partial and in-frame only. Clonal size and the V and J genes are those of that table, whereas D and trimming came from the DNA. The sample lists about 250,000 clones, approximately 88% occurring once. Clinical histories supplied by participants themselves formed the basis of cohort assignment. This CDR3 spans 17 amino acids. Looked up from germline, CDR1 is SGDLS and CDR2 is YYNGEE. The ends lost 1 base at V and 5 bases at J; junction bases unmatched: 8.

The origin of this receptor is a woman aged 40-49 years who had been exposed to COVID-19. The genes are TRBV9 and TRBJ2-2, with 10 bases identical to TRBD2. Input material: PBMCs or T cells enriched from blood (not recorded which). Here the CDR3 reads CASSVRLAGAVTGELFF. The CDR3 bases are TGTGCCAGCAGCGTACGGCTAGCGGGAGCAGTTACCGGGGAGCTGTTTTTT.